Described below is a single TCR beta chain sequence and its context. No antigen is known for it. Averaging about 120 mL, one heparinised blood draw was given by each donor. A sort by CD45RO/CCR7/CD25/CD127/CD95/CD27 yielded CD4+ naive, central memory, regulatory and stem cell-like memory cells. Expressed TCRB transcripts were sequenced, since all the RNA that had been isolated was reverse transcribed. Using immunoSEQ multiplex PCR, the repertoire was profiled, and TCRdb retains in-frame clones only, with some absent. Here the sample spans approximately 600,000 clones, 9.5% to 15% being singletons. The trim removed 4 bases at V and 5 bases at J, leaving 6 bases unmatched. This CDR3 region has 15 residues. Germline V lookup: CDR1 MGHDK, CDR2 SYGVNS. The sample belongs to a study of beta chain features in type 1 diabetes. General observations from the study: A potential PCR bias toward shorter templates would be equal in patient and control samples. Type 1 diabetes patients showed a moderate but significant shortening of TCRB CDR3s in all four CD4+ subsets. In the patient group, naive, central memory and Treg TCRB repertoires seemed more alike than in the healthy donor group.

The chain is built from TRBV25-1 and TRBJ2-5; 11 bases map to TRBD2. The sequence was collected from a man aged 25 to 45 with type 1 diabetes. The specimen was naive CD4+ T cells from blood. CDR3 nucleotide sequence: TGTGCCAGCAGTGGGTCCTCTAGCGGGGGGGAGACCCAGTACTTC. Protein sequence: CASSGSSSGGETQYF. Filled out from reference TRBV25-1 and TRBJ2-5, the complete variable domain reads EADIYQTPRYLVIGTGKKITLECSQTMGHDKMYWYQQDPGMELHLIHYSYGVNSTEKGDLSSESTVSRIRTEHFPLTLESARPSHTSQYLCASSGSSSGGETQYFGPGTRLLVL.